A selection of T cell receptor beta chains follows, all from one sample in a study of shared clonotypes between healthy human individuals. The method was immunoSEQ multiplex PCR; TCRdb's version includes in-frame clones alone and lacks a portion of them. Of fewer than 1 million clones in the sample, approximately 96% were seen once. Sequenced material: naive CD8+ T cells sorted from blood. These receptors came from a man aged 25 to 45 in good health. Both conserved end residues are part of each CDR3.

J gene: TRBJ2-1; V gene: TRBV5-1; CDR3 protein: CASSGRDRAYNEQFF
J gene: TRBJ2-5; V gene: TRBV5-1; CDR3 protein: CASSFPDREETQYF
J gene: TRBJ2-4; V gene: TRBV7-9; CDR3 protein: CASSFVSGNLQYF
J gene: TRBJ2-1; V gene: TRBV2; CDR3 protein: CASSNSILLNYNEQFF
J gene: TRBJ2-1; V gene: TRBV19; CDR3 protein: CASSISAGGTAEQFF
J gene: TRBJ2-3; V gene: TRBV7-9; CDR3 protein: CASRSRVAENTDTQYF
J gene: TRBJ2-7; V gene: TRBV5-4; CDR3 protein: CASSNGPLTYEQYF
J gene: TRBJ2-1; V gene: TRBV30; CDR3 protein: CAWSVLAGTGEQFF
J gene: TRBJ1-2; V gene: TRBV27; CDR3 protein: CASSFDQGAPVYTF
J gene: TRBJ2-7; V gene: TRBV4-1; CDR3 protein: CASSPRERGSYEQYF
J gene: TRBJ2-5; V gene: TRBV29-1; CDR3 protein: CSVENYTIQETQYF
J gene: TRBJ2-7; V gene: TRBV2; CDR3 protein: CASRTKGPYEQYF
J gene: TRBJ1-2; V gene: TRBV6-1; CDR3 protein: CASSEGAPGKTNYGYTF
J gene: TRBJ2-7; V gene: TRBV30; CDR3 protein: CAWSSRLAGRFSSVHEQYF
J gene: TRBJ2-7; V gene: TRBV11-2; CDR3 protein: CASSSTDSETYEQYF
J gene: TRBJ2-5; V gene: TRBV7-9; CDR3 protein: CASSFGGETQYF
J gene: TRBJ2-2; V gene: TRBV4-3; CDR3 protein: CASSTWEAGDDTGELFF
J gene: TRBJ2-5; V gene: TRBV5-1; CDR3 protein: CASSLPGTLRETQYF
J gene: TRBJ2-7; V gene: TRBV7-9; CDR3 protein: CASSLPGYEQYF
J gene: TRBJ1-1; V gene: TRBV7-9; CDR3 protein: CASSLGEVNTEAFF
J gene: TRBJ1-2; V gene: TRBV30; CDR3 protein: CAWSVVGYTF
J gene: TRBJ1-2; V gene: TRBV7-8; CDR3 protein: CASSLIKAGGSGGYTF
J gene: TRBJ2-1; V gene: TRBV25-1; CDR3 protein: CASSEYKGHGQFF
J gene: TRBJ2-7; V gene: TRBV27; CDR3 protein: CASSGLAEPYEQYF
J gene: TRBJ1-2; V gene: TRBV7-9; CDR3 protein: CASSTPTGFANYGYTF
J gene: TRBJ2-7; V gene: TRBV27; CDR3 protein: CASKPGTSGYYEQYF
J gene: TRBJ2-5; V gene: TRBV2; CDR3 protein: CASSTLGQGETQYF